This T cell receptor beta chain comes out of a study of shared clonotypes between healthy human individuals. The CDR3 sequence is 16 residues long. V gave up 0 bases and J gave up 2 bases, with 11 bases separating them. Germline-derived CDR1 and CDR2 are SGHAT and FQNNGV. Study donors comprised healthy, HIV-negative adults devoid of recent acute infection or vaccination. Concerning this clone: Its specificity is not known.

Overall study results and limits: Across a handful of donors, naive CD4 shared roughly 5%, naive CD8 more than 3%, memory CD4 more than 2%, memory CD8 about 0.4%.

Assay runs were performed at deep level. Authors' processing steps: ImmunoSEQ sequences covered only the junction and lacked quality scores; filtering therefore differed. Produced via immunoSEQ multiplex PCR; TCRdb's table is partial and in-frame only. V and J calls and clone size are copied from that table; D and trimming were computed from the DNA. The sample includes over a million clones, about 98.5% of them seen just once. The clonotype originates from a man aged 25-40 years in good health. The sequenced sample was naive CD4+ T cells sorted from blood. Subset given: CD45RA+ positively selected. V usage is TRBV11-2 and J usage is TRBJ1-3; D ambiguous. The CDR3 loop is CASSLEKGLAGNTIYF. In DNA, the CDR3 is TGTGCCAGCAGCTTAGAGAAGGGTCTGGCTGGAAACACCATATATTTT.